This T cell receptor (beta chain) was sequenced for a study of CD8+ T cells in alopecia areata. Regarding the study as a whole: The study found higher clonality in lesional than normal scalp, especially in alopecia totalis/universalis. Sequencing of scalp tissue also captures the resident alphabeta T cells of normal skin. Patients shared TCRs less clearly than mice did, possibly owing to HLA.

This clone has just a few counts. Its matching antigen is unknown. TCR sequencing used cDNA made by reverse transcription of extracted RNA. Profiling relied on immunoSEQ multiplex PCR, and the TCRdb table lists in-frame clones only, not all of them. The sample carries roughly 100,000 clones, approximately 52% recorded once. The CDR3 sequence is 15 residues long. Trimming took 6 bases from V and 0 from J; bases not matched to a gene: 7. Germline V CDR1 and CDR2: SNHLY, FYNNEI. The rearrangement links TRBV2 to TRBJ2-7; 8 nucleotides line up with TRBD2. The sample comprised CD4+ T cells sorted from blood. This clonotype was sampled from a human donor in good health. The CDR3 nucleotides read TGTGCCAGCAGCGTGGCGCGGGGGGCCTCCTACGAGCAGTACTTC. Its translation is CASSVARGASYEQYF.